This T cell receptor beta chain comes out of a study of blood T cell repertoires in COVID-19. For the study at large: Both acute and convalescent COVID-19 samples were obtained from the United States, Italy and Spain.

Profiling relied on immunoSEQ multiplex PCR, and the TCRdb table lists in-frame clones only, not all of them. The table lists roughly 300,000 clones, about 85% of them singletons. The recovered donors of Cohort 3 showed two negative PCRs, clearance, or symptom resolution. V was pared by 6 bases and J by 6 bases, with 17 bases between. Germline CDR1 and CDR2: LNHDA and SQIVND (reference sequence). The CDR3 has 14 amino acids. The sample comprised PBMCs or T cells enriched from blood (not recorded which). The chain joins TRBV19 to TRBJ1-2; tentatively, D is TRBD1 (6 bases). The clonotype comes from a woman in her thirties who had recovered from COVID-19. CDR3 protein: CASSRGTNGDGYTF. CDR3 nucleotides: TGTGCCAGTAGCAGGGGCACAAACGGCGATGGCTACACCTTC.